Here is one T cell receptor beta chain with its context. The sample belongs to a study of blood T cell repertoires in COVID-19. Study-level information: Samples taken during acute and convalescent COVID-19 were collected in the United States, Italy and Spain. Sources were T cells, B-cell-depleted T cells, or PBMCs; the material itself was cDNA or gDNA.

The trim removed 2 bases at V and 8 bases at J, leaving 7 bases unmatched. This CDR3 has 16 residues. Germline loops: CDR1 MRHNA, CDR2 SNTAGT. Authors' methods: From reference gene primer amplification, estimates of nucleated cell counts were derived. Profiling relied on immunoSEQ multiplex PCR, and the TCRdb table lists in-frame clones only, not all of them. V, J and clone size were drawn from that table, and D and trimming were deduced from the DNA. The sample lists around 290,000 clones; 80% to 90% were seen once. This receptor was taken from a woman in her forties or fifties who had recovered from COVID-19. The sample consisted of peripheral blood. The J gene is TRBJ2-1, the V gene TRBV6-4; 12 bases match TRBD2. The CDR3: CASSDTSSGGADEQFF. CDR3 nucleotide sequence: TGTGCCAGCAGTGACACTTCTAGCGGGGGGGCTGATGAGCAGTTCTTC.